A single sample is the source of the 20 T cell receptor beta chains below, sequenced in a study of cytomegalovirus exposure and HLA in healthy donors. PCR used 60 Vbeta primers and 13 Jbeta primers. TCRdb's table, derived via immunoSEQ multiplex PCR, lists solely in-frame clones and lacks some. The sample yields about 170,000 clones, just over 75% seen once. Material: PBMCs. The receptors derive from a woman aged 25 to 39 in good health and CMV-seropositive.

V gene TRBV4-3 combines with J gene TRBJ2-1; no firm D call. Trimming took off 0 bases at V and 8 bases at J, with 14 bases between the two ends. The CDR3 covers 15 residues. In germline, CDR1 is LGHNA, CDR2 YSLEER. The CDR3 coding sequence is TGCGCCAGCAGCCAAGAGTGGAGCCGCGATGATGAGCAGTTCTTC. It codes for CASSQEWSRDDEQFF.

The CDR3 sequence: CASSPPTSSGANVLTF. CDR3 DNA: TGTGCCAGCAGCCCCCCCACAAGCTCTGGGGCCAACGTCCTGACTTTC. The chain combines TRBV28 with TRBJ2-6; D not resolved. V lost 6 bases and J 0 bases, leaving 12 bases between the germline ends. This CDR3 region has 16 residues. The germline V gene encodes CDR1 MDHEN and CDR2 SYDVKM.

The chain joins TRBV4-3 to TRBJ2-7; 9 bases agree with TRBD2. The germline CDR1 and CDR2 sequences are LGHNA and YSLEER. The V and J ends lost 1 base and 3 bases, in that order; junction bases with no gene match: 4. The CDR3 has 15 residues. CDR3 protein: CASSQGTSANYEQYF. The CDR3 coding sequence is TGCGCCAGCAGCCAAGGGACTAGCGCAAACTACGAGCAGTACTTC.

The chain couples TRBV6-6 to TRBJ2-7; D might be TRBD1 (5 bases). Trimming pared 6 bases from V and 1 base from J, leaving 13 bases between. In germline, CDR1 is MNHNY, CDR2 SVGAGI (reference sequence). The CDR3 length is 14 residues. CDR3 protein: CASSPRKGSYEQYF. CDR3 bases: TGTGCCAGCAGCCCACGTAAGGGGTCCTACGAGCAGTACTTC.

The CDR3 reads CASSASTSGGYNEQFF. Here the CDR3 DNA reads TGTGCCAGCAGCGCTAGCACTAGCGGGGGCTACAATGAGCAGTTCTTC. The V gene is TRBV2, the J gene TRBJ2-1, with 11 bases identical to TRBD2. The CDR3 has 16 residues. Looked up from germline, CDR1 is SNHLY and CDR2 is FYNNEI. The V gene end was trimmed by 6 bases and the J gene end by 3 bases; junction bases not matched to a gene: 7.

The rearrangement links TRBV5-4 to TRBJ2-5, with D perhaps matching TRBD1 (6 bases). The length of the CDR3 is 13 residues. V was cut by 5 bases and J by 2 bases, with 10 bases left in between. CDR1 and CDR2 from the germline V gene are SGHNT and YYREEE (reference sequence). CDR3 loop: CASRDQGQETQYF. CDR3 nucleotide sequence: TGTGCCAGCAGGGATCAGGGGCAAGAGACCCAGTACTTC.

V is TRBV2 and J is TRBJ1-1; D unclear. The germline V gene encodes CDR1 SNHLY and CDR2 FYNNEI. The CDR3 runs to 12 residues. V lost 6 bases and J lost 3, with 8 bases in between. CDR3 nucleotides: TGTGCCAGCAGCGAGGAGTACACTGAAGCTTTCTTT. Its translation is CASSEEYTEAFF.

The chain recombines TRBV9 with TRBJ2-1, with TRBD2 identical over 12 bases. Germline V gene lookup returns CDR1 SGDLS and CDR2 YYNGEE. After removal of 4 bases from V and 8 bases from J, the junction contained 7 bases not matched to a gene. The CDR3 spans 15 residues. In nucleotides, the CDR3 is TGTGCCAGCAGCTCGACTAGCGGGAGAAGGGATGAGCAGTTCTTC. The encoded protein is CASSSTSGRRDEQFF.

CDR3 region: CASSSPAGDRYEQYF. The CDR3 nucleotides read TGTGCCAGCAGCTCCCCCGCAGGGGACAGGTACGAGCAGTACTTC. The J gene is TRBJ2-7, the V gene TRBV28, with 8 positions matching TRBD1. Losses at the gene ends were 6 bases for V and 4 bases for J; bases not matched to a gene: 11. The germline CDR1 and CDR2 sequences are MDHEN and SYDVKM. The CDR3 has 15 amino acids. The full variable domain, rest sourced from reference TRBV28 and TRBJ2-7, is DVKVTQSSRYLVKRTGEKVFLECVQDMDHENMFWYRQDPGLGLRLIYFSYDVKMKEKGDIPEGYSVSREKKERFSLILESASTNQTSMYLCASSSPAGDRYEQYFGPGTRLTVT.

This rearrangement joins TRBV27 to TRBJ1-5; 7 bases match TRBD1. With V trimmed by 2 bases and J by 2 bases, 6 bases remained unmatched. The CDR3 extends over 16 amino acids. The germline CDR1 and CDR2 sequences are MNHEY and SMNVEV (reference sequence). The CDR3 DNA is TGTGCCAGCAGTTTAGCGGGACAGTCGGGCAATCAGCCCCAGCATTTT. Translating it yields CASSLAGQSGNQPQHF.

The chain couples TRBV5-5 to TRBJ1-1; 9 nucleotides match TRBD1. From germline, CDR1 is SGHKS and CDR2 YYEKEE (reference sequence). The CDR3 runs to 16 residues. The junction had 13 bases not matched to a gene; V was cut back by 5 bases and J by 5 bases. The CDR3 loop is CASRPDRGWGRTEAFF. CDR3 DNA sequence: TGTGCCAGCAGGCCCGACAGGGGGTGGGGAAGGACTGAAGCTTTCTTT.

V gene TRBV28 combines with J gene TRBJ2-7; TRBD2 agrees at 8 bases. Germline V lookup: CDR1 MDHEN, CDR2 SYDVKM. This CDR3 region has 16 residues. With V trimmed by 8 bases and J by 0 bases, 12 bases remained unmatched. CDR3 loop: CASLAGGIGASYEQYF. The CDR3 nucleotides read TGTGCCAGCTTGGCGGGAGGTATCGGGGCCTCCTACGAGCAGTACTTC.

The V gene is TRBV7-9, the J gene TRBJ2-7, with D perhaps matching TRBD1 (6 bases). V dropped 5 bases and J dropped 3 bases, with 20 bases sitting between them. The CDR3 loop spans 16 amino acids. CDR1 and CDR2 (germline): SEHNR, FQNEAQ (reference sequence). The CDR3 region has the DNA TGTGCCAGCAGCCAATTAAACAGGGTGGAATACTACGAGCAGTACTTC. It is translated as CASSQLNRVEYYEQYF.

This clone has a single count. J is TRBJ2-1 and V is TRBV2; 10 positions agree with TRBD2. V shed 5 bases and J 8 bases; nucleotides not matched to a gene: 9. This CDR3 has 15 amino acids. CDR1 is SNHLY, CDR2 FYNNEI, per germline. CDR3 sequence (DNA): TGTGCCAGCAGTACTCCGGGACTAGCGTTGTATGAGCAGTTCTTC. Amino acids: CASSTPGLALYEQFF.

In its sample, this clone was seen a few times. The chain uses TRBV6-5 and TRBJ1-1; D remains ambiguous. Per the germline V gene, CDR1 is MNHEY and CDR2 is SVGAGI. The length of the CDR3 is 14 residues. Trimming cost V 6 bases and J 8 bases, with 19 bases left between them. In DNA, the CDR3 is TGTGCCAGCAGGGCCTCCACGACACGACCGGAAGCTTTCTTT. This encodes CASRASTTRPEAFF.

The CDR3 DNA reads TGCGCCAGCAGCCAAGAGAGAGGGGGTCAGGCTGGAAACACCATATATTTT. Translated, it gives CASSQERGGQAGNTIYF. This sequence joins TRBV4-3 and TRBJ1-3, with D possibly TRBD1 on 6 matching bases. V lost 0 bases to trimming and J lost 2 bases, with 14 bases between them. CDR3 size: 17 residues. Germline assignment: CDR1 LGHNA and CDR2 YSLEER.

The rearrangement uses TRBV28 and TRBJ1-4; no reliable D call. The germline V and J ends were trimmed by 8 bases and 2 bases, with 15 bases remaining between them. CDR1 MDHEN and CDR2 SYDVKM come from the germline V gene. This CDR3 has 15 residues. DNA for the CDR3: TGTGCCAGCTCCGTCTCAGGAAGCACTAATGAAAAACTGTTTTTT. This translates into CASSVSGSTNEKLFF.

J is TRBJ1-5 and V is TRBV27; 7 positions agree with TRBD1. Germline V CDR1 and CDR2: MNHEY, SMNVEV (reference sequence). The CDR3 length is 14 residues. The V gene end was trimmed by 4 bases and the J gene end by 5 bases; junction bases not matched to a gene: 5. The CDR3 DNA reads TGTGCCAGCAGTTACAGACAGGGACATCAGCCCCAGCATTTT. It yields the protein CASSYRQGHQPQHF.

The chain is built from TRBV7-9 and TRBJ2-1; 11 nucleotides line up with TRBD2. Germline trimming cut 5 bases from V and 7 bases from J; bases unmatched to any gene: 7. CDR1 is SEHNR and CDR2 is FQNEAQ in the germline V gene (reference sequence). The CDR3 spans 15 residues. CDR3 coding DNA: TGTGCCAGCAGCCTACAGGCTAGCGGGGGGAATGAGCAGTTCTTC. Protein sequence: CASSLQASGGNEQFF.

The chain joins TRBV11-1 to TRBJ2-5, with 10 nucleotides matching TRBD1. The germline gives CDR1 SGHAT, CDR2 FQDESV (reference sequence). The CDR3 runs 17 residues. With 4 bases clipped from V and 4 bases from J, the junction kept 12 bases outside the gene matches. CDR3 coding DNA: TGTGCCAGCAGCTCCGGGACAGGGGCGCTATCTGGAGAGACCCAGTACTTC. As protein: CASSSGTGALSGETQYF.